This T cell receptor (beta chain) was identified in a study of blood T cell repertoires in COVID-19. Study-level information: T cells, B-cell-depleted T cells, or PBMCs provided the cDNA or gDNA that served as material.

This clone was seen a handful of times. Per the original data handling: Scientists estimated how many nucleated cells there were by amplifying reference gene primers. Some clones are missing from TCRdb's copy, which holds only in-frame ones; the method was immunoSEQ multiplex PCR. Clone size and V and J calls were adopted from that table, with D and trimming inferred from the DNA. The sample holds 200,000 to 250,000 clones, 70% to 90% seen once. This CDR3 is 15 amino acids long. Trimming cost V 6 bases and J 4 bases; bases outside gene matches: 8. Germline V lookup: CDR1 MNHNY, CDR2 SVGAGI (reference sequence).

This rearrangement joins TRBV6-6 to TRBJ2-2; the match to TRBD1 covers 7 bases. The TCR sequence derives from a man in his forties or fifties with acute or convalescent COVID-19. The sample was peripheral blood. The CDR3 DNA sequence: TGTGCCAGCAGGAACATGGGGACAGTCACCGGGGAGCTGTTTTTT. Amino acids: CASRNMGTVTGELFF.